The TCR beta chain described here comes from a study of OX40 agonist ivuxolimab in advanced cancers. Whole-study context: Patients took ivuxolimab, an agonistic anti-OX40 (CD134) antibody. Every 2 weeks, patients got intravenous ivuxolimab at one of six dose levels (0.01-10 mg/kg). The study, taken as a whole, reports: Partial responders dosed at 0.1-3.0 mg/kg displayed clonal expansion ranking among the lowest. Expanded peripheral T-cell antigen specificity went undetermined.

As concerns this clone: The antigen is undetermined.

The table came from immunoSEQ multiplex PCR; TCRdb's copy has only in-frame clones and leaves some out. The repertoire holds more than 50,000 clones, with 80% to 90% as singletons. J lost 5 bases, V lost 3 bases, and 6 bases had no gene match. The CDR3 has 15 residues. The germline CDR1 and CDR2 sequences are MGHDK and SYGVNS. The chain joins TRBV25-1 to TRBJ2-3, with 9 positions matching TRBD2. This sequence was found in an adult with an advanced solid tumor such as melanoma, head and neck, liver or kidney cancer. This specimen was CD4+ or CD8+ T cells sorted from blood, taken in a trial of the OX40 agonist ivuxolimab. The DNA for the CDR3 is TGTGCCAGCAGTGACAGCGGGGGGATCGTAGATACGCAGTATTTT. This encodes CASSDSGGIVDTQYF.